The 22 T cell receptor beta chains below come from one sample, sequenced in a study of cytomegalovirus exposure and HLA in healthy donors. The protocol was immunoSEQ multiplex PCR, while the TCRdb copy is restricted to in-frame clones and leaves out a portion. In the table there are about 190,000 clones, around 88% of which are singletons. Sequencing used PBMCs. Source of these receptors: a woman between 18 and 29 years old in good health and CMV-seronegative.

This clone occurred once. The rearrangement joins TRBV29-1 to TRBJ1-2; 7 positions agree with TRBD1. The junction had 18 bases not matched to a gene; V was cut back by 0 bases and J by 8 bases. Germline CDR1 and CDR2: SQVTM and ANQGSEA. This CDR3 spans 17 amino acids. The CDR3 nucleotides are TGCAGCGTTGAAGATCGTTCCGCCGACAGGGACCAGGGGGGCTACACCTTC. It translates to CSVEDRSADRDQGGYTF. Together with reference TRBV29-1 and TRBJ1-2, the CDR3 gives the full variable domain: SAVISQKPSRDICQRGTSLTIQCQVDSQVTMMFWYRQQPGQSLTLIATANQGSEATYESGFVIDKFPISRPNLTFSTLTVSNMSPEDSSIYLCSVEDRSADRDQGGYTFGSGTRLTVV.

The rearrangement uses TRBV5-1 and TRBJ2-7; 7 bases are a match to TRBD2. This CDR3 is built from 15 residues. The trim removed 0 bases at V and 1 base at J, leaving 4 bases unmatched. Germline CDR1 SGHRS, CDR2 YFSETQ. The CDR3: CASSLDYGRSYEQYF. DNA of the CDR3: TGCGCCAGCAGCTTGGATTACGGGAGGTCCTACGAGCAGTACTTC.

The V gene is TRBV5-1, the J gene TRBJ2-7; 11 positions agree with TRBD1. V lost 3 bases, J lost 2 bases, and 7 bases stayed unmatched. The V gene's germline CDR1 is SGHRS and CDR2 YFSETQ. The CDR3 has 16 residues. This chain's CDR3 is CASSSPSGQGAYEQYF. The CDR3 DNA sequence: TGCGCCAGCAGCTCGCCGTCGGGACAGGGGGCCTACGAGCAGTACTTC.

The rearrangement uses TRBV19 and TRBJ1-6, with TRBD1 identical over 8 bases. Germline V gives CDR1 LNHDA, CDR2 SQIVND (reference sequence). V lost 3 bases to trimming and J lost 8 bases; unmatched junction nucleotides: 3. The length of the CDR3 is 14 residues. The chain's CDR3 is CASSILQGDSPLHF. CDR3 DNA sequence: TGTGCCAGTAGTATCCTACAGGGGGATTCACCCCTCCACTTT.

In its sample, this clone was seen once. The genes are TRBV5-1 and TRBJ2-7, with 9 bases fitting TRBD1. The CDR3 length is 14 residues. The V and J ends lost 3 bases and 3 bases, in that order; junction bases with no gene match: 4. CDR1 is SGHRS and CDR2 is YFSETQ in the germline V gene. The CDR3 loop is CASSWGQGNYEQYF. CDR3 coding DNA: TGCGCCAGCAGCTGGGGACAGGGCAACTACGAGCAGTACTTC.

The J gene is TRBJ1-1, the V gene TRBV9, with D unresolved. This CDR3 has 12 residues. Looked up from germline, CDR1 is SGDLS and CDR2 is YYNGEE. The V end lost 4 bases, the J end lost 3 bases, and 7 bases lay between the germline ends. In nucleotides, the CDR3 is TGTGCCAGCAGCCCTCACTACACTGAAGCTTTCTTT. It yields the protein CASSPHYTEAFF.

Notes on this clone: At one end, the junction sequence differs from germline, possibly due to a read error. The chain is built from TRBV5-1 and TRBJ2-1, with 7 bases lining up with TRBD1. Germline CDR1 and CDR2: SGHRS and YFSETQ. The CDR3 loop spans 15 amino acids. The CDR3 spells CASSLVGGSNNEQFF. The CDR3 DNA reads as TGCGCCAGCAGCTTGGTAGGGGGCTCCAACAATGAGCAGTTCTTC.

The V gene is TRBV6-6, the J gene TRBJ2-7; TRBD1 aligns across 8 bases. Germline CDR1 is MNHNY and CDR2 is SVGAGI (reference sequence). With 0 bases clipped from V and 2 bases from J, the junction kept 3 bases outside the gene matches. The CDR3 length is 15 residues. CDR3 in DNA: TGTGCCAGCAGTTACTCAACAGGGGGGCCCTACGAGCAGTACTTC. Protein: CASSYSTGGPYEQYF.

The sample holds one count of this clone. The V and J genes are TRBV18 and TRBJ2-1, with 7 bases lining up with TRBD1. The CDR3 is 15 amino acids. V was clipped by 6 bases and J by 12 bases; unmatched bases: 17. CDR1 is KGHSH and CDR2 is LQKENI in the germline V gene. Here the CDR3 reads CASSAAGTARNGQFF. The CDR3 region has the DNA TGTGCCAGCTCCGCGGCTGGGACAGCGAGAAACGGGCAGTTCTTC.

Comments on this clone: The limits of the CDR3 on the DNA are not certain, so only TCRdb's listed CDR3 is given. The chain joins TRBV6-6 to TRBJ1-2; the table's D call, TRBD1, was not checked against the DNA. The CDR3 is 14 amino acids in total, end residues counted. The germline V gene encodes CDR1 MNHNY and CDR2 SVGAGI (reference sequence). CDR3: CASSSSTGVRGYTF.

This clone was seen only a few times. The CDR3 protein is CASSQDPETGYTF. Written as DNA, the CDR3 is TGCGCCAGCAGCCAAGACCCGGAGACTGGCTACACCTTC. This chain connects TRBV4-1 to TRBJ1-2, with D uncertain. The ends were cut back, 0 bases at V and 7 bases at J, with 9 bases in the middle. Germline loops: CDR1 MGHRA, CDR2 YSYEKL. CDR3 length: 13 residues.

This chain uses TRBV27 with TRBJ2-1; 7 nucleotides line up with TRBD2. The CDR3 runs 17 residues. Germline loops: CDR1 MNHEY, CDR2 SMNVEV (reference sequence). The V segment lost 5 bases and the J segment 7 bases; nucleotides outside the gene matches: 17. CDR3 nucleotide sequence: TGTGCCAGCAGTCCCGCTAGGGGAGCGGGAAGCGGGAATGAGCAGTTCTTC. Amino acids: CASSPARGAGSGNEQFF.

The gene calls are TRBV7-3 and TRBJ2-3, with 9 bases identical to TRBD2. The germline V gene encodes CDR1 SGHTA and CDR2 FQGTGA. The CDR3 length is 15 residues. V dropped 4 bases and J dropped 4; count of bases not matched to a gene: 6. CDR3 in DNA: TGTGCCAGCAGCTACGCGGGGGGGCCATCAGATACGCAGTATTTT. Amino acids: CASSYAGGPSDTQYF.

The V call is TRBV10-2, the J call TRBJ1-2, with D uncertain. The germline gives CDR1 WSHSY, CDR2 SAAADI. There are 16 residues in the CDR3. Trimming stripped 3 bases from V and 0 bases from J, with 14 bases between. The CDR3, as DNA: TGCGCCAGCAGTGACAAGAGGTCCGACGCTAACTATGGCTACACCTTC. Translated, it gives CASSDKRSDANYGYTF.

CDR3 DNA: TGTGCCAGCAGCTTAGACAGGGGGCGAGCTTTCTTT. Amino acids: CASSLDRGRAFF. The gene calls are TRBV7-3 and TRBJ1-1; 10 nucleotides agree with TRBD1. The V gene's germline CDR1 is SGHTA and CDR2 FQGTGA. This CDR3 is built from 12 residues. With 2 bases clipped from V and 10 bases from J, the junction kept 1 base outside the gene matches. The full variable domain, with the rest looked up from reference TRBV7-3 and TRBJ1-1, is GAGVSQTPSNKVTEKGKYVELRCDPISGHTALYWYRQSLGQGPEFLIYFQGTGAADDSGLPNDRFFAVRPEGSVSTLKIQRTERGDSAVYLCASSLDRGRAFFGQGTRLTVV.

The rearrangement joins TRBV5-6 to TRBJ2-1; no reliable D call. This CDR3 region has 12 residues. Trimming stripped 0 bases from V and 7 bases from J, with 5 bases between. Germline values: CDR1 SGHDT, CDR2 YYEEEE. The DNA of the CDR3 is TGTGCCAGCAGCTTGGAATTAAATGAGCAGTTCTTC. Translating gives CASSLELNEQFF.

The rearrangement uses TRBV7-8 and TRBJ1-2; weak D call: TRBD1 (5 bases). The CDR3 totals 14 residues. CDR1 is SGHVS, CDR2 FQNEAQ, per germline. V was clipped by 5 bases and J by 4 bases, with 14 bases between them. The CDR3 protein is CASSPNGGGYGYTF. The CDR3 region has the DNA TGTGCCAGCAGCCCAAACGGGGGGGGCTATGGCTACACCTTC.

This chain joins TRBV5-1 and TRBJ1-4, with a possible D match to TRBD1 (5 bases). Germline CDR1 SGHRS, CDR2 YFSETQ. CDR3 length: 13 residues. Trimming pared 1 base from V and 6 bases from J, leaving 7 bases between. The CDR3, as DNA: TGCGCCAGCAGCTTGAGCAGGGATGAAAAACTGTTTTTT. Encoded protein: CASSLSRDEKLFF.

This clone was detected a few times. In nucleotides, the CDR3 is TGTGCCATCAGTGACCTGACAGGGTCGCCCTACAATGAGCAGTTCTTC. This translates into CAISDLTGSPYNEQFF. The rearrangement uses TRBV10-3 and TRBJ2-1, with TRBD1 identical over 7 bases. Germline lookup yields CDR1 ENHRY and CDR2 SYGVKD. The CDR3 loop spans 16 amino acids. J lost 2 bases, V lost 3 bases, and 7 bases had no gene match.

The J gene is TRBJ1-1, the V gene TRBV6-5; 7 bases map to TRBD1. The germline V gene has CDR1 MNHEY and CDR2 SVGAGI. With 7 bases clipped from V and 0 bases from J, the junction kept 2 bases outside the gene matches. The CDR3 has 13 residues. The CDR3 DNA reads as TGTGCCAGCAAAGGGGGCTTGAACACTGAAGCTTTCTTT. Translating gives CASKGGLNTEAFF.

This clone was observed a single time. The chain recombines TRBV10-2 with TRBJ1-2; D is unresolved. The CDR3 runs 13 residues. Trimming took off 3 bases at V and 4 bases at J, with 9 bases between the two ends. The V gene's germline CDR1 is WSHSY and CDR2 SAAADI. The CDR3: CASSDASSYGYTF. CDR3 sequence (DNA): TGCGCCAGCAGTGACGCGTCAAGCTATGGCTACACCTTC.

The chain employs TRBV19 and TRBJ2-5; 9 nucleotides align to TRBD1. Germline V gene lookup returns CDR1 LNHDA and CDR2 SQIVND (reference sequence). V dropped 7 bases and J dropped 4; count of bases not matched to a gene: 10. CDR3 size: 15 residues. This chain's CDR3 is CASNDNNRGRETQYF. The DNA of the CDR3 is TGTGCCAGTAACGATAACAACAGGGGGCGAGAGACCCAGTACTTC.